One and the same sample provided the 21 T cell receptor beta chains below, sequenced in a study of chemoradiotherapy in HPV16-positive cancers. Assay: immunoSEQ multiplex PCR; the TCRdb copy retains only in-frame clones and omits some. The repertoire holds 4,500 to 7,000 clones, with around 80% as singletons. Collection took place from a patient who underwent chemoradiotherapy. The receptor source for this set is a human donor with HPV-associated anogenital cancer.

The genes are TRBV19 and TRBJ2-1; 8 bases fit TRBD1. V lost 9 bases and J lost 1; bases outside the gene matches: 8. Germline CDR1 and CDR2: LNHDA and SQIVND (reference sequence). There are 15 residues in the CDR3. CDR3 DNA: TGTGCCAGCGGTGACACAGGGGGGTCCTACAATGAGCAGTTCTTC. Protein: CASGDTGGSYNEQFF.

This chain links TRBV6-5 with TRBJ2-5, with D perhaps TRBD1 (5 bases). Deletions cut 0 bases from V and 2 bases from J, with 10 bases between. Per the germline V gene, CDR1 is MNHEY and CDR2 is SVGAGI. The CDR3 spans 15 residues. CDR3 coding DNA: TGTGCCAGCAGTTACTCGTACAGGTCTCAAGAGACCCAGTACTTC. Encoded protein: CASSYSYRSQETQYF.

The chain links TRBV2 to TRBJ1-2, with 9 bases aligning to TRBD1. Germline values: CDR1 SNHLY, CDR2 FYNNEI. V was pared by 4 bases and J by 8 bases, with 11 bases of the junction left unmatched. The CDR3 covers 15 residues. This CDR3 is CASSGDRVEGMGYTF. CDR3 DNA: TGTGCCAGCAGTGGGGACAGGGTTGAAGGTATGGGCTACACCTTC.

The chain has TRBV7-6 and TRBJ1-3; 8 bases are shared with TRBD1. Germline CDR1 and CDR2: SGHVS and FNYEAQ. Trimming at V came to 5 bases and at J to 7 bases, leaving 10 bases not matched to a gene. The CDR3 totals 15 residues. CDR3 nucleotides: TGTGCCAGCAGCCCAGGGGGCTTAGGGAGCAACACCATATATTTT. This gives the protein CASSPGGLGSNTIYF.

This clone occurred once. The chain is built from TRBV13 and TRBJ2-7; D unclear. Per the germline V gene, CDR1 is PRHDT and CDR2 is FYEKMQ (reference sequence). V was shortened by 5 bases and J by 2 bases, with 10 bases between the two germline ends. CDR3 length: 13 amino acids. The chain's CDR3 is CASSPSFAYEQYV. As DNA, the CDR3 is TGTGCCAGCAGCCCCAGTTTCGCCTACGAGCAGTACGTC.

V and J are TRBV11-3 and TRBJ1-3, with no clear D. The germline gives CDR1 SGHNT, CDR2 YENEEA. The CDR3 has 12 amino acids. Between the trimmed V and J ends, which lost 0 bases and 9 bases, there was a span of 6 bases. The CDR3 region is CASSLDSPTIYF. In nucleotides, the CDR3 is TGTGCCAGCAGCTTAGATTCCCCCACCATATATTTT.

This clone was found a few times. The chain employs TRBV28 and TRBJ2-7; the D gene could be TRBD1 or TRBD2 (6 bases each). Trimming pared 7 bases from V and 6 bases from J, leaving 13 bases between. Germline V gives CDR1 MDHEN, CDR2 SYDVKM. This CDR3 spans 12 amino acids. CDR3 sequence (DNA): TGTGCCAGCACGGGGGCGGCCCTCGAGCAGTACTTC. This translates into CASTGAALEQYF.

The chain joins TRBV9 to TRBJ2-3; 7 bases fit TRBD1. The V and J ends lost 2 bases and 3 bases, in that order; junction bases with no gene match: 18. Germline loops: CDR1 SGDLS, CDR2 YYNGEE. This CDR3 region has 19 residues. This CDR3 is CASSVRSGTEGGRTDTQYF. The DNA of the CDR3 is TGTGCCAGCAGCGTGCGTTCCGGGACAGAGGGTGGTAGAACAGATACGCAGTATTTT.

This chain links TRBV7-2 with TRBJ1-1; 10 bases line up with TRBD1. V lost 5 bases to trimming and J lost 2 bases; unmatched junction nucleotides: 5. This CDR3 has 15 residues. Germline loops: CDR1 SGHTA, CDR2 FQGNSA. CDR3 sequence: CASSHGDRGNTEAFF. CDR3 nucleotide sequence: TGTGCCAGCAGCCACGGGGACAGGGGAAACACTGAAGCTTTCTTT. Variable domain in full (rest from reference TRBV7-2 and TRBJ1-1): GAGVSQSPSNKVTEKGKDVELRCDPISGHTALYWYRQSLGQGLEFLIYFQGNSAPDKSGLPSDRFSAERTGGSVSTLTIQRTQQEDSAVYLCASSHGDRGNTEAFFGQGTRLTVV.

This chain joins TRBV30 and TRBJ1-1; D remains ambiguous. Trimming took off 2 bases at V and 6 bases at J, with 7 bases between the two ends. The CDR3 sequence is 11 residues long. Looked up from germline, CDR1 is GTSNPN and CDR2 is SVGIG (reference sequence). The chain's CDR3 is CAWSRTSEAFF. The CDR3 region has the DNA TGTGCCTGGAGTCGAACATCTGAAGCTTTCTTT.

The V gene is TRBV6-1, the J gene TRBJ1-1, with D unresolved. CDR3 length: 14 residues. From germline, CDR1 is MNHNS and CDR2 SASEGT. The V end was cut by 0 bases, the J end by 7 bases, with 12 bases between. The CDR3 coding sequence is TGTGCCAGCAGTGAAGCGCAAATGCTCGGTGAAGCTTTCTTT. It codes for CASSEAQMLGEAFF.

The chain recombines TRBV29-1 with TRBJ2-7; D possibly matches TRBD1 or TRBD2 (6 bases each). The V gene lost 7 bases and the J gene lost 7 bases, with 14 bases spanning the gap. This CDR3 comprises 11 residues. Germline values: CDR1 SQVTM, CDR2 ANQGSEA. The CDR3, as DNA: TGCAGCGGAGGGAGAGGGGGGGAGCAGTACTTC. The encoded protein is CSGGRGGEQYF.

This clone was seen only a few times. This chain uses TRBV9 with TRBJ1-5; TRBD1 agrees at 8 bases. CDR1 SGDLS and CDR2 YYNGEE come from the germline V gene. There are 14 residues in the CDR3. The V segment lost 6 bases and the J segment 5 bases; nucleotides outside the gene matches: 7. The CDR3, as DNA: TGTGCCAGCAACGACGGGACAGGTCATCAGCCCCAGCATTTT. This translates into CASNDGTGHQPQHF. The full variable domain, completed using reference TRBV9 and TRBJ1-5, is DSGVTQTPKHLITATGQRVTLRCSPRSGDLSVYWYQQSLDQGLQFLIQYYNGEERAKGNILERFSAQQFPDLHSELNLSSLELGDSALYFCASNDGTGHQPQHFGDGTRLSIL.

The V and J genes are TRBV11-2 and TRBJ2-3; D is uncertain. Germline CDR1 reads SGHAT; CDR2 reads FQNNGV. This CDR3 contains 12 residues. V gave up 5 bases and J gave up 0 bases, with 3 bases separating them. The CDR3 here is CASSQSTDTQYF. Here the CDR3 DNA reads TGTGCCAGCAGCCAAAGCACAGATACGCAGTATTTT.

This sequence joins TRBV6-5 and TRBJ2-3; 9 bases agree with TRBD1. Per germline, CDR1 MNHEY and CDR2 SVGAGI. The ends lost 5 bases at V and 5 bases at J; junction bases unmatched: 5. This CDR3 spans 14 amino acids. CDR3 bases: TGTGCCAGCAGTAGGGGACAGGGTGTAGATACGCAGTATTTT. This gives the protein CASSRGQGVDTQYF.

The genes are TRBV19 and TRBJ2-5; D call uncertain. Germline CDR1 LNHDA, CDR2 SQIVND (reference sequence). CDR3 size: 13 residues. With 5 bases removed from V and 2 bases from J, the gap between germline ends came to 9 bases. This CDR3 is CASSSRLQETQYF. In nucleotides, the CDR3 is TGTGCCAGTAGTTCCAGATTACAAGAGACCCAGTACTTC.

V usage is TRBV7-9 and J usage is TRBJ2-1, with 11 positions matching TRBD2. The germline V gene has CDR1 SEHNR and CDR2 FQNEAQ (reference sequence). The trim removed 5 bases at V and 5 bases at J, leaving 11 bases unmatched. The CDR3 is 17 amino acids. CDR3 in amino acids: CASSPARGLAANNEQFF. The CDR3 bases are TGTGCCAGCAGCCCAGCCCGGGGACTAGCGGCCAACAATGAGCAGTTCTTC.

The chain couples TRBV7-6 to TRBJ2-7, with 8 positions matching TRBD2. The CDR3 has 15 residues. With V trimmed by 5 bases and J by 2 bases, 8 bases remained unmatched. Germline assignment: CDR1 SGHVS and CDR2 FNYEAQ. CDR3 DNA: TGTGCCAGCAGCCGCACTAGCGGTTCCCCCTACGAGCAGTACTTC. It is translated as CASSRTSGSPYEQYF.

The chain has TRBV13 and TRBJ1-4; 7 bases are a match to TRBD1. J was trimmed by 7 bases and V by 0 bases; bases with no gene match: 2. Germline CDR1 is PRHDT and CDR2 is FYEKMQ (reference sequence). This CDR3 contains 14 residues. The DNA of the CDR3 is TGTGCCAGCAGCTTAGGACAGGGGAGTGAAAAACTGTTTTTT. As protein: CASSLGQGSEKLFF.

The V gene is TRBV4-1, the J gene TRBJ1-1; no definite D call. Trimming stripped 1 base from V and 0 bases from J, with 12 bases between. This CDR3 has 16 amino acids. Germline-derived CDR1 and CDR2 are MGHRA and YSYEKL. CDR3 sequence reads: CASSQGSDGVNTEAFF. The CDR3 bases are TGCGCCAGCAGCCAAGGTTCGGACGGGGTGAACACTGAAGCTTTCTTT.

The CDR3 bases are TGTGCCAGCAGTTTGACATCTACTACCCTCTATGGCTACACCTTC. It translates to CASSLTSTTLYGYTF. The chain is built from TRBV28 and TRBJ1-2; no clear D. Per the germline V gene, CDR1 is MDHEN and CDR2 is SYDVKM. V lost 3 bases, J lost 4 bases, and 15 bases lay in between. The CDR3 spans 15 residues.